These T cell receptor beta chains were read from a single sample in a study of T cell changes during pregnancy in multiple sclerosis. Generated by immunoSEQ multiplex PCR, the TCRdb table keeps only in-frame clones and is missing some. The sample includes tens of thousands of clones, 94% seen only once; the top ten take roughly 0.5%. Here the sequenced sample was CD4+ T cells from peripheral blood mononuclear cells, taken in the first trimester of pregnancy. The receptors originated from a female donor with multiple sclerosis, enrolled in a pregnancy study. Each CDR3 is given with its conserved first and last residue. D genes are given only for firm matches. Clone size, where shown, is once, few, many, or a class for clones that have expanded.

J,D,size,V,DNA,CDR3
TRBJ1-1,NA,NA,TRBV10-1,TGCGCCAGCAGGCTGGACAGAGTCACTGAAGCTTTCTTT,CASRLDRVTEAFF
TRBJ1-2,NA,NA,TRBV7-2,TGTGCCAGCAGCCCAAGGACAGACTATGGCTACACCTTC,CASSPRTDYGYTF
TRBJ1-1,TRBD1,NA,TRBV20-1,TGCAGTGCCAACGACAGGGGGCGGACTTTCTTT,CSANDRGRTFF
TRBJ1-3,NA,NA,TRBV9,TGTGCCAGCAGCGCGGGGGGCTCTGGAAACACCATATATTTT,CASSAGGSGNTIYF
TRBJ2-1,NA,NA,TRBV29-1,TGCAGCGTTGAAGTATCCGGGCGGGGCGAGCAGTTCTTC,CSVEVSGRGEQFF
TRBJ1-3,NA,NA,TRBV6-1,TGTGCCAGCAGTTATACAGGGTTGGCGGACACCATATATTTT,CASSYTGLADTIYF
TRBJ2-4,TRBD1,NA,TRBV11-2,TGTGCCAGCGGTAGACAGGGGGCTATATACATTCAGTACTTC,CASGRQGAIYIQYF
TRBJ2-1,NA,NA,TRBV7-3,TGTGCCAGCAGCTTAGACGCGAGGAGCAATGAGCAGTTCTTC,CASSLDARSNEQFF
TRBJ2-7,TRBD2,NA,TRBV27,TGTGCCAGCAGTTTCCGGGGGGGCGAGCAGTACTTC,CASSFRGGEQYF
TRBJ2-1,NA,NA,TRBV13,TGTGCCAGCAGCTTAGCAGGTGACGCACCCGGATACAATGAGCAGTTCTTC,CASSLAGDAPGYNEQFF
TRBJ1-1,TRBD1,NA,TRBV19,TGTGCCAGTAGTCCCGGGACAGGGCAGAACACTGAAGCTTTCTTT,CASSPGTGQNTEAFF
TRBJ2-1,NA,NA,TRBV2,TGTGCCAGCAGTGAAGTCAGCTCCTACAATGAGCAGTTCTTC,CASSEVSSYNEQFF
TRBJ1-3,NA,NA,TRBV5-6,TGTGCCAGCAGCTCGACACCAGCTGGAAACACCATATATTTT,CASSSTPAGNTIYF
TRBJ2-3,NA,NA,TRBV5-5,TGTGCCAGCAGCTTGCGGCTAGGGGCAGATACGCAGTATTTT,CASSLRLGADTQYF
TRBJ2-5,TRBD1,once,TRBV6-5,TGTGCCAGCAGTTCCCTTGGACAGGGTGGCTACGAGACCCAGTACTTC,CASSSLGQGGYETQYF
TRBJ2-6,NA,NA,TRBV5-1,TGCGCCAGCTCATTTGGAGGCGGTGGGGCCAACGTCCTGACTTTC,CASSFGGGGANVLTF
TRBJ2-1,TRBD1,NA,TRBV5-1,TGCGCCAGCAGCTTCGGGGACAGGGGAAATGAGCAGTTCTTC,CASSFGDRGNEQFF
TRBJ1-2,TRBD1,NA,TRBV27,TGTGCCAGCAGTACAGGACAGGGACGGATTGGTAGCTATGGCTACACCTTC,CASSTGQGRIGSYGYTF
TRBJ2-5,TRBD1,NA,TRBV5-5,TGTGCCAGCAGCTGGAGGGTGGCAGGGGGCTTCCAAGAGACCCAGTACTTC,CASSWRVAGGFQETQYF
TRBJ2-3,TRBD2,NA,TRBV5-4,TGTGCCAGCAGCTTGTCAATAGCGGGGGGTAACGTCGATACGCAGTATTTT,CASSLSIAGGNVDTQYF
TRBJ2-3,TRBD1,NA,TRBV9,TGTGCCAGCAGCCCCCTTGGGCAGGGGGCGAGAGATACGCAGTATTTT,CASSPLGQGARDTQYF
TRBJ2-7,TRBD2,NA,TRBV7-9,TGTGCCAGCAGCATAGCGGGGGCTACCTACGAGCAGTACTTC,CASSIAGATYEQYF
TRBJ1-2,NA,NA,TRBV11-1,TGTGCCAGCAGCTTTTCGGTCGCCGACTATGGCTACACCTTC,CASSFSVADYGYTF
TRBJ1-3,NA,NA,TRBV18,TGTGCCAGCTCACCATACCAGACAGGCCCCTCTGGAAACACCATATATTTT,CASSPYQTGPSGNTIYF
TRBJ1-4,NA,NA,TRBV2,TGTGCCAGCACGGGTTTTCGAGCGGAGGAAAAACTGTTTTTT,CASTGFRAEEKLFF
TRBJ1-2,TRBD1,once,TRBV5-1,TGCGCCAGCAGCTGGGGACAGGGATATGGCTACACCTTC,CASSWGQGYGYTF
TRBJ1-1,NA,NA,TRBV5-6,TGTGCCAGCACCGCGATCATGAACACTGAAGCTTTCTTT,CASTAIMNTEAFF
TRBJ1-4,NA,NA,TRBV9,TGTGCCAGCAGCGGAGGATATAATGAAAAACTGTTTTTT,CASSGGYNEKLFF
TRBJ1-5,NA,NA,TRBV7-3,TGTGCCAGCAGCTTAATCCCAGGTCAGCCCCAGCATTTT,CASSLIPGQPQHF
TRBJ1-2,TRBD1,NA,TRBV5-8,TGTGCCAGCAGCTTCGAATCCGGACAGGGGGCGCTGGGCTACACCTTC,CASSFESGQGALGYTF
TRBJ2-7,TRBD2,NA,TRBV25-1,TGTGCCACCGGAGGGGAGGGGTACGAGCAGTACTTC,CATGGEGYEQYF
TRBJ1-4,NA,few,TRBV5-1,TGCGCCAGCAGCTTGAGGGGCGCCAATGAAAAACTGTTTTTT,CASSLRGANEKLFF
TRBJ1-3,NA,NA,TRBV19,TGTGCCAGTAGTATAGGTTGGCTTCACTCTGGAAACACCATATATTTT,CASSIGWLHSGNTIYF
TRBJ1-2,TRBD1,once,TRBV19,TGTGCCAGTAGTATGGGGAGACGCACAGGGGGCGCCCCCAACTATGGCTACACCTTC,CASSMGRRTGGAPNYGYTF
TRBJ2-3,NA,NA,TRBV29-1,TGCAGCGTCCTAGGCAGCGCTAACACAGATACGCAGTATTTT,CSVLGSANTDTQYF
TRBJ2-3,TRBD2,NA,TRBV5-6,TGTGCCAGCAGCTGGGGGCGGGGGGCGGTGGGCACAGATACGCAGTATTTT,CASSWGRGAVGTDTQYF
TRBJ2-3,TRBD2,NA,TRBV18,TGTGCCAGCTCACCCTCACTAGCGGGGGGCACAGATACGCAGTATTTT,CASSPSLAGGTDTQYF
TRBJ2-2,TRBD2,NA,TRBV9,TGTGCCAGCAGCGCACTAGCGGGGGGGCCCTTGGGCGGGGAGCTGTTTTTT,CASSALAGGPLGGELFF
TRBJ2-7,NA,few,TRBV5-8,TGTGCCAGCAGCTTGGATTTGTCAGGGCCCTCCCACGAGCAGTACTTC,CASSLDLSGPSHEQYF
TRBJ2-7,TRBD1,once,TRBV10-3,TGTGCCATCAGTGATGGGACAGGGTCGTCGTCCATTAAGGTGCAGTACTTC,CAISDGTGSSSIKVQYF
TRBJ1-6,NA,NA,TRBV19,TGTGCCAGTAGTCCCGGACAATGGTGGATGGCCAATTCACCCCTCCACTTT,CASSPGQWWMANSPLHF